A single sample is the source of the 28 T cell receptor beta chains below, sequenced in a study of control samples from healthy donors and cancer patients (TCRdb year 2020). Libraries came from the immunoSEQ multiplex PCR assay. The immuneACCESS repertoire file appears here via TCRdb, limited to in-frame rearrangements. These files lack a portion of the clones; in checked studies, under half of the deficit traces to unresolved V genes, and the cause of the others is not known. This sample has tens of thousands of clones in its table, and about 89% of those were observed once. About 10% of the sample belongs to the ten largest clones. The specimen was PBMCs. The receptors were gathered from a woman in her forties or fifties with colorectal cancer.

The chain couples TRBV23-1 to TRBJ2-5, with 13 bases aligning to TRBD2. TRBV23-1 is placed among ORFs of uncertain function. With V trimmed by 3 bases and J by 2 bases, 24 bases remained unmatched. This CDR3 is 23 amino acids long. As DNA, the CDR3 is TGCGCCAGCAGTCAGGTCGGGACAGTCCCACGCGTGGGACTAGCGGGGTTTCAAGAGACCCAGTACTTC. This encodes CASSQVGTVPRVGLAGFQETQYF.

This sequence joins TRBV18 and TRBJ2-7; TRBD1 agrees at 10 bases. The CDR3 totals 15 residues. Germline CDR1 KGHSH, CDR2 LQKENI. V trimming: 6 bases; J trimming: 4 bases; junction bases outside the gene matches: 9. CDR3 in amino acids: CASSRGQGGFYEQYV. The CDR3 DNA sequence: TGTGCCAGCTCCCGAGGACAGGGGGGGTTTTACGAGCAGTACGTC.

This chain connects TRBV19 to TRBJ1-4; D not certain. Germline values: CDR1 LNHDA, CDR2 SQIVND (reference sequence). The CDR3 has 15 amino acids. The V gene lost 4 bases and the J gene lost 3 bases, with 12 bases spanning the gap. CDR3 DNA: TGTGCCAGTAGTACTCTACAGTCCGCTAATGAAAAACTGTTTTTT. Translation: CASSTLQSANEKLFF.

The chain couples TRBV19 to TRBJ1-4, with D unresolved. V gave up 3 bases and J gave up 9 bases, with 14 bases separating them. CDR1 is LNHDA, CDR2 SQIVND, per germline (reference sequence). This CDR3 contains 14 residues. The CDR3 DNA is TGTGCCAGTAGTATGGCGGAGGACGGGAAAAAACTGTTTTTT. It codes for CASSMAEDGKKLFF.

This chain uses TRBV5-1 with TRBJ2-3, with D perhaps TRBD1 (7 bases). Germline loops: CDR1 SGHRS, CDR2 YFSETQ. CDR3 length equals 15 residues. V was trimmed by 4 bases and J by 6 bases, leaving 18 bases between them. CDR3 protein: CASSRGPTGVDTQYF. The CDR3 DNA sequence: TGCGCCAGCAGCCGGGGGCCAACAGGGGTGGATACGCAGTATTTT.

CDR3 sequence (DNA): TGTGCCATCAGTGAGGCCGGGGGGAGGCCAGATACGCAGTATTTT. Its protein is CAISEAGGRPDTQYF. The rearrangement uses TRBV10-3 and TRBJ2-3; TRBD2 agrees at 7 bases. This CDR3 is 15 amino acids long. V trimming: 2 bases; J trimming: 4 bases; junction bases outside the gene matches: 6. The germline CDR1 and CDR2 sequences are ENHRY and SYGVKD.

J is TRBJ2-1 and V is TRBV3-1 (or the pseudogene TRBV3-2); D gene ambiguous. Germline assignment: CDR1 LGHDT and CDR2 YNNKEL (reference sequence). CDR3 length: 15 residues. Trimming removed 3 bases from V and 0 bases from J, with 9 bases in between. CDR3 nucleotides: TGTGCCAGCAGCCACAAGATGGGCTCCTACAATGAGCAGTTCTTC. This encodes CASSHKMGSYNEQFF.

V gene TRBV5-6 combines with J gene TRBJ2-5, with D possibly being TRBD1 (5 bases). The ends were cut back, 8 bases at V and 0 bases at J, with 11 bases in the middle. Germline V gene data show CDR1 as SGHDT and CDR2 as YYEEEE. The CDR3 contains 13 residues. The CDR3 bases are TGTGCCAGGCCCCAGGGTGACCAAGAGACCCAGTACTTC. Translating gives CARPQGDQETQYF. Based on the CDR3 plus reference TRBV5-6 and TRBJ2-5, the full variable domain is DAGVTQSPTHLIKTRGQQVTLRCSPKSGHDTVSWYQQALGQGPQFIFQYYEEEERQRGNFPDRFSGHQFPNYSSELNVNALLLGDSALYLCARPQGDQETQYFGPGTRLLVL.

CDR3 protein: CASNRDGLNTGELFF. CDR3 nucleotides: TGTGCCAGCAATCGGGACGGGTTGAACACCGGGGAGCTGTTTTTT. J is TRBJ2-2 and V is TRBV9; D is possibly TRBD1 or TRBD2 (5 bases each). Trimming removed 6 bases at V and 1 base at J, with 13 bases between. The CDR3 covers 15 residues. Germline V gene lookup returns CDR1 SGDLS and CDR2 YYNGEE.

The CDR3 spells CASSPRPNPSSWGEAFF. The DNA of the CDR3 is TGTGCCAGCAGCCCCCGCCCCAACCCGTCCAGTTGGGGTGAAGCTTTCTTT. The chain combines TRBV7-2 with TRBJ1-1; D uncertain. Germline-derived CDR1 and CDR2 are SGHTA and FQGNSA. This CDR3 is built from 17 residues. V lost 5 bases, J lost 7 bases, and 26 bases lay in between. Full variable domain (missing parts from reference TRBV7-2 and TRBJ1-1): GAGVSQSPSNKVTEKGKDVELRCDPISGHTALYWYRQSLGQGLEFLIYFQGNSAPDKSGLPSDRFSAERTGGSVSTLTIQRTQQEDSAVYLCASSPRPNPSSWGEAFFGQGTRLTVV.

V is TRBV10-3 and J is TRBJ2-2, with D possibly matching TRBD1 (6 bases). The germline V gene encodes CDR1 ENHRY and CDR2 SYGVKD. This CDR3 region has 14 residues. V was trimmed by 6 bases and J by 10 bases, leaving 18 bases between them. The CDR3 reads CAIRDPGQGMELFF. CDR3 DNA: TGTGCCATCAGGGATCCGGGACAAGGGATGGAGCTGTTTTTT.

The J gene is TRBJ2-3, the V gene TRBV10-3, with 9 bases identical to TRBD2. J was trimmed by 5 bases and V by 8 bases; bases with no gene match: 8. The germline gives CDR1 ENHRY, CDR2 SYGVKD. The CDR3 has 14 amino acids. The DNA of the CDR3 is TGTGCCATCGCACTAGCGGGTTATTTAGATACGCAGTATTTT. Protein product: CAIALAGYLDTQYF.

The genes are TRBV30 and TRBJ2-1; the match to TRBD1 covers 8 bases. The CDR3 loop spans 14 amino acids. Germline V gives CDR1 GTSNPN, CDR2 SVGIG (reference sequence). V lost 1 base and J lost 6; bases outside the gene matches: 5. The CDR3 loop is CAWSAGGGLNEQFF. As DNA, the CDR3 is TGTGCCTGGAGTGCAGGGGGCGGCCTCAATGAGCAGTTCTTC. The complete variable domain, with remaining parts taken from reference TRBV30 and TRBJ2-1, reads SQTIHQWPATLVQPVGSPLSLECTVEGTSNPNLYWYRQAAGRGLQLLFYSVGIGQISSEVPQNLSASRPQDRQFILSSKKLLLSDSGFYLCAWSAGGGLNEQFFGPGTRLTVL.

This chain links TRBV30 with TRBJ1-5; perhaps TRBD1 as D (6 bases). The CDR3 sequence is 15 residues long. Trimming left V 1 base short and J 5 bases short, with 15 bases between. CDR1 and CDR2 (germline): GTSNPN, SVGIG (reference sequence). CDR3 in amino acids: CAWSGGGRKDQPQHF. The CDR3 DNA sequence: TGTGCCTGGAGTGGTGGGGGCAGGAAAGATCAGCCCCAGCATTTT.

The J gene is TRBJ2-3, the V gene TRBV27, with a possible D match to TRBD1 (6 bases). The CDR3 runs 12 residues. Germline values: CDR1 MNHEY, CDR2 SMNVEV (reference sequence). The V end was cut by 7 bases, the J end by 6 bases, with 11 bases between. The CDR3 spells CASKTQGDTQYF. The CDR3 DNA sequence: TGTGCCAGCAAAACGCAGGGGGATACGCAGTATTTT.

The chain joins TRBV5-4 to TRBJ1-1, with D possibly being TRBD1 (5 bases). The CDR3 contains 13 residues. The ends were cut back, 0 bases at V and 4 bases at J, with 7 bases in the middle. Germline CDR1 is SGHNT and CDR2 is YYREEE (reference sequence). The CDR3 here is CASSLGGGTEAFF. In DNA, the CDR3 is TGTGCCAGCAGCTTGGGGGGGGGCACTGAAGCTTTCTTT.

The gene calls are TRBV5-4 and TRBJ1-3, with D possibly matching TRBD1 (6 bases). The V gene's germline CDR1 is SGHNT and CDR2 YYREEE (reference sequence). Trimming pared 4 bases from V and 3 bases from J, leaving 11 bases between. CDR3 length: 14 residues. The CDR3 DNA follows: TGTGCCAGCAGCGAGGGGGGGCTTGGAAACACCATATATTTT. This codes for CASSEGGLGNTIYF.

The chain combines TRBV30 with TRBJ1-2; D is perhaps TRBD1 (5 bases). CDR1 GTSNPN and CDR2 SVGIG come from the germline V gene (reference sequence). The ends were cut back, 0 bases at V and 4 bases at J, with 12 bases in the middle. CDR3 size: 14 residues. The CDR3 sequence is CAWSVLRGTYGYTF. The CDR3 DNA reads as TGTGCCTGGAGTGTACTCCGGGGGACCTATGGCTACACCTTC. Complete variable domain (other parts from reference TRBV30 and TRBJ1-2): SQTIHQWPATLVQPVGSPLSLECTVEGTSNPNLYWYRQAAGRGLQLLFYSVGIGQISSEVPQNLSASRPQDRQFILSSKKLLLSDSGFYLCAWSVLRGTYGYTFGSGTRLTVV.

The DNA of the CDR3 is TGTGCCAGCAGTTTTGGGGCTACAGATACGCAGTATTTT. Its protein product is CASSFGATDTQYF. The V gene is TRBV12-3 or TRBV12-4, the J gene TRBJ2-3, with TRBD1 as a possible D gene (5 bases). Trimming left V 3 bases short and J 3 bases short, with 7 bases between. The CDR3 consists of 13 residues.

The genes are TRBV6-5 and TRBJ2-3, with D possibly being TRBD1 (6 bases). The CDR3 runs to 14 residues. The germline V gene encodes CDR1 MNHEY and CDR2 SVGAGI. The V gene lost 7 bases and the J gene lost 2 bases, with 13 bases spanning the gap. CDR3 in amino acids: CASTTGRLTDTQYF. The CDR3 bases are TGTGCCAGCACCACAGGGCGCCTCACAGATACGCAGTATTTT.

The V gene is TRBV5-1, the J gene TRBJ1-2, with D unclear. Trimming stripped 0 bases from V and 4 bases from J, with 10 bases between. The germline V gene encodes CDR1 SGHRS and CDR2 YFSETQ. The CDR3 length is 14 residues. The CDR3 is CASSLAVDTYGYTF. DNA for the CDR3: TGCGCCAGCAGCTTGGCCGTCGACACCTATGGCTACACCTTC.

The V and J genes are TRBV5-6 and TRBJ1-2, with 12 bases matching TRBD1. V lost 5 bases to trimming and J lost 8 bases; unmatched junction nucleotides: 7. The V gene's germline CDR1 is SGHDT and CDR2 YYEEEE. CDR3 length: 14 amino acids. As DNA, the CDR3 is TGTGCCAGCAGAGCCGGGACAGGGGGCGGGGGCTACACCTTC. This sequence encodes CASRAGTGGGGYTF.

The chain couples TRBV3-1 (or the pseudogene TRBV3-2) to TRBJ1-5, with D unclear. Deletions cut 0 bases from V and 3 bases from J, with 9 bases between. Germline CDR1 is LGHDT and CDR2 is YNNKEL (reference sequence). This CDR3 spans 15 amino acids. CDR3 in amino acids: CASSQDSQNNQPQHF. The CDR3, as DNA: TGTGCCAGCAGCCAAGATTCCCAGAACAATCAGCCCCAGCATTTT.

The table lists this clone with a count of one. The chain is built from TRBV9 and TRBJ1-1; tentatively, D is TRBD1 (6 bases). The CDR3 consists of 15 residues. In germline, CDR1 is SGDLS, CDR2 YYNGEE. V lost 7 bases and J 4 bases, leaving 20 bases between the germline ends. The CDR3, as DNA: TGTGCCAGCGGGGACATACACAGGGCGCGCACTGAAGCTTTCTTT. Translation: CASGDIHRARTEAFF.

The chain combines TRBV24-1 with TRBJ2-1, with unresolved D. This CDR3 has 16 residues. CDR1 is KGHDR, CDR2 SFDVKD, per germline. Trimming removed 2 bases at V and 0 bases at J, with 10 bases between. The CDR3 reads CATSDSDPASYNEQFF. CDR3 in DNA: TGTGCCACCAGTGATTCCGACCCCGCCTCCTACAATGAGCAGTTCTTC.

V is TRBV29-1 and J is TRBJ1-5; D not resolved. Germline assignment: CDR1 SQVTM and CDR2 ANQGSEA. With 4 bases removed from V and 5 bases from J, the gap between germline ends came to 12 bases. This CDR3 spans 13 amino acids. In DNA form, the CDR3 reads TGCAGCGTTGGACACGGTATTTATCAGCCCCAGCATTTT. It is translated as CSVGHGIYQPQHF.

The rearrangement uses TRBV5-1 and TRBJ1-4, with 9 bases aligning to TRBD1. The junction had 5 bases not matched to a gene; V was cut back by 5 bases and J by 3 bases. Germline CDR1 reads SGHRS; CDR2 reads YFSETQ. CDR3 size: 15 residues. The CDR3 coding sequence is TGCGCCAGCAGTCCTACAGGGGGCCCTAATGAAAAACTGTTTTTT. Its protein is CASSPTGGPNEKLFF.

The rearrangement joins TRBV19 to TRBJ1-1; D gene ambiguous. The germline V gene encodes CDR1 LNHDA and CDR2 SQIVND (reference sequence). Trimming removed 1 base from V and 2 bases from J, with 8 bases in between. This CDR3 contains 14 residues. The CDR3 loop reads CASSIAGGNTEAFF. CDR3 nucleotides: TGTGCCAGTAGTATAGCGGGCGGAAACACTGAAGCTTTCTTT.